Below are 19 T cell receptor beta chains sequenced from a single sample in a study of graft-versus-host responses after intestinal transplantation (dated by TCRdb to the early 2020s). Library preparation employed the immunoSEQ multiplex PCR assay. The table comes from immuneACCESS by way of TCRdb, which keeps in-frame sequences with V and J called. Part of the clones is missing from these tables; in studies checked, under half for an unresolved V gene and the rest for unknown reasons. The sample table contains 75,000 to 100,000 clones; only one count was recorded for roughly 83% of them. 1.4% to 1.5% of the sample lies in the top ten. Specimen: PBMCs, collected 255 days after intestinal transplant. The receptors here all came from a human patient who received an intestinal transplant, so some T cells may come from the graft donor.

This rearrangement joins TRBV7-9 to TRBJ1-1; D not certain. Germline CDR1 is SEHNR and CDR2 is FQNEAQ (reference sequence). The CDR3 covers 13 residues. The V end was cut by 1 base, the J end by 8 bases, with 11 bases between. This CDR3 reads CASSLEGGLEAFF. In nucleotides, the CDR3 is TGTGCCAGCAGCTTAGAGGGAGGGCTGGAAGCTTTCTTT.

This sequence joins TRBV28 and TRBJ2-4, with TRBD1 matching over 8 bases. Germline CDR1 is MDHEN and CDR2 is SYDVKM. V was pared by 4 bases and J by 8 bases, with 10 bases of the junction left unmatched. The length of the CDR3 is 15 residues. The CDR3 loop reads CASSSPRDRFHIQYF. CDR3 bases: TGTGCCAGCAGTTCCCCTCGGGACAGGTTTCACATTCAGTACTTC.

The gene calls are TRBV4-3 and TRBJ2-1, with TRBD2 identical over 7 bases. With 1 base clipped from V and 3 bases from J, the junction kept 6 bases outside the gene matches. CDR1 is LGHNA, CDR2 YSLEER, per germline. This CDR3 has 16 amino acids. Written as DNA, the CDR3 is TGCGCCAGCAGCCAAGGGACTGGCGGGGGCTACAATGAGCAGTTCTTC. Its translation: CASSQGTGGGYNEQFF.

The chain is built from TRBV7-2 and TRBJ2-7, with 8 bases lining up with TRBD2. Germline V CDR1 and CDR2: SGHTA, FQGNSA. V was pared by 1 base and J by 0 bases, with 5 bases of the junction left unmatched. CDR3 length: 16 residues. The CDR3: CASSLVGGGSSYEQYV. The CDR3 nucleotides read TGTGCCAGCAGCTTAGTCGGCGGGGGGAGCTCCTACGAGCAGTACGTC.

In this sample, this clone turned up once. This chain uses TRBV7-8 with TRBJ1-4; 7 bases fit TRBD1. This CDR3 comprises 14 residues. The germline CDR1 and CDR2 sequences are SGHVS and FQNEAQ. After removal of 5 bases from V and 6 bases from J, the junction contained 6 bases not matched to a gene. The CDR3 protein is CASSGTGADEKLFF. The DNA for the CDR3 is TGTGCCAGCAGCGGTACAGGGGCAGATGAAAAACTGTTTTTT.

The chain is built from TRBV6-4 and TRBJ2-1; 11 bases match TRBD2. CDR3 length equals 15 residues. Looked up from germline, CDR1 is MRHNA and CDR2 is SNTAGT. Trimming cost V 0 bases and J 7 bases; bases outside gene matches: 2. DNA of the CDR3: TGTGCCAGCAGTGACTCGTCTAGCGGGGGGAATGAGCAGTTCTTC. Its translation: CASSDSSSGGNEQFF.

The genes are TRBV6-1 and TRBJ1-6; TRBD1 aligns across 10 bases. Per germline, CDR1 MNHNS and CDR2 SASEGT. The CDR3 totals 15 residues. Germline trimming cut 0 bases from V and 9 bases from J; bases unmatched to any gene: 2. CDR3 in amino acids: CASSEAGQGSSPLHF. The CDR3 DNA sequence: TGTGCCAGCAGTGAAGCGGGACAGGGGAGTTCACCCCTCCACTTT.

The rearrangement links TRBV5-6 to TRBJ2-1; 8 positions agree with TRBD2. The CDR3 has 14 residues. CDR1 is SGHDT, CDR2 YYEEEE, per germline. With 4 bases clipped from V and 6 bases from J, the junction kept 6 bases outside the gene matches. The CDR3 DNA reads TGTGCCAGCAGCCCACTAGCGGCCCTCAATGAGCAGTTCTTC. Residues: CASSPLAALNEQFF.

The chain couples TRBV6-5 to TRBJ1-1, with a weak D call TRBD1 (5 bases). V lost 5 bases and J 1 base, leaving 8 bases between the germline ends. Germline V gives CDR1 MNHEY, CDR2 SVGAGI. The CDR3 consists of 13 residues. CDR3 residues: CASSGHRNTEAFF. For the CDR3, the DNA is TGTGCCAGCAGTGGACACCGGAACACTGAAGCTTTCTTT.

The chain combines TRBV7-9 with TRBJ1-1; D remains unclear. V lost 1 base, J lost 2 bases, and 2 bases lay in between. The V gene's germline CDR1 is SEHNR and CDR2 FQNEAQ (reference sequence). The CDR3 covers 12 residues. The CDR3 DNA sequence: TGTGCCAGCAGCTTAGACAACACTGAAGCTTTCTTT. Its protein product is CASSLDNTEAFF.

In regard to this clone: This likely comes from a read error, as the CDR3 has no conserved phenylalanine or tryptophan at its end. V gene TRBV27 combines with J gene TRBJ1-6; the match to TRBD1 covers 7 bases. The CDR3 has 13 amino acids. Per the germline V gene, CDR1 is MNHEY and CDR2 is SMNVEV (reference sequence). J gave up 12 bases and V 3 bases, and 5 bases lay outside the gene matches. The CDR3: CASSLSQGGPLHS. Written as DNA, the CDR3 is TGTGCCAGCAGTTTGAGCCAGGGGGGACCCCTCCACTCT.

This clone was seen once. The V gene is TRBV4-1, the J gene TRBJ2-4, with D possibly being TRBD2 (6 bases). V was pared by 0 bases and J by 0 bases, with 12 bases between. Looked up from germline, CDR1 is MGHRA and CDR2 is YSYEKL. The CDR3 sequence is 17 residues long. CDR3 sequence reads: CASSQEEGIIAKNIQYF. The CDR3 DNA is TGCGCCAGCAGCCAAGAGGAGGGCATAATAGCCAAAAACATTCAGTACTTC.

CDR3 nucleotides: TGTGCCACCCGGGACAGGGCTGGAAACACCATATATTTT. Protein: CATRDRAGNTIYF. The chain joins TRBV10-3 to TRBJ1-3, with 9 bases fitting TRBD1. The CDR3 sequence is 13 residues long. After removal of 10 bases from V and 2 bases from J, the junction contained 3 bases not matched to a gene. CDR1 ENHRY and CDR2 SYGVKD come from the germline V gene.

The chain combines TRBV29-1 with TRBJ1-2, with D possibly being TRBD1 (5 bases). The ends were cut back, 3 bases at V and 4 bases at J, with 9 bases in the middle. The germline gives CDR1 SQVTM, CDR2 ANQGSEA. The CDR3 sequence is 12 residues long. CDR3 DNA sequence: TGCAGCGTTGACCAGACAGTCTATGGCTACACCTTC. Its protein product is CSVDQTVYGYTF.

This sequence joins TRBV5-4 and TRBJ2-7; D might be TRBD1 (6 bases). Looked up from germline, CDR1 is SGHNT and CDR2 is YYREEE (reference sequence). The CDR3 consists of 14 residues. The V gene lost 1 base and the J gene lost 7 bases, with 15 bases spanning the gap. The CDR3 is CASSLFAGAEEQYF. CDR3 bases: TGTGCCAGCAGCTTGTTCGCAGGGGCGGAGGAGCAGTACTTC.

There are a few counts of this clone. This rearrangement joins TRBV5-4 to TRBJ2-7, with D possibly TRBD2 on 6 matching bases. V was cut by 4 bases and J by 4 bases, with 15 bases left in between. The CDR3 runs 14 residues. Per germline, CDR1 SGHNT and CDR2 YYREEE (reference sequence). The CDR3 spells CASSVMGTLYEQYF. CDR3 DNA: TGTGCCAGCAGCGTTATGGGGACTTTGTACGAGCAGTACTTC.

As regards this clone: Other DNA sequences in the sample encode the same CDR3. V and J are TRBV5-4 and TRBJ2-4, with D perhaps matching TRBD1 (6 bases). Trimming cost V 2 bases and J 2 bases, with 11 bases left between them. This CDR3 is built from 15 residues. Germline CDR1 and CDR2: SGHNT and YYREEE (reference sequence). This CDR3 reads CASSLGGESKNIQYF. DNA of the CDR3: TGTGCCAGCAGCTTAGGGGGAGAATCCAAAAACATTCAGTACTTC.

V is TRBV5-1 and J is TRBJ2-3; 14 nucleotides agree with TRBD2. Losses at the gene ends were 5 bases for V and 4 bases for J; bases not matched to a gene: 3. CDR1 is SGHRS and CDR2 is YFSETQ in the germline V gene. CDR3 length: 15 residues. For the CDR3, the DNA is TGCGCCAGCAGTTTGACTAGCGGGGGGGCAGATACGCAGTATTTT. It encodes CASSLTSGGADTQYF. Combining the CDR3 with reference TRBV5-1 and TRBJ2-3 gives the whole variable domain KAGVTQTPRYLIKTRGQQVTLSCSPISGHRSVSWYQQTPGQGLQFLFEYFSETQRNKGNFPGRFSGRQFSNSRSEMNVSTLELGDSALYLCASSLTSGGADTQYFGPGTRLTVL.

This chain joins TRBV11-1 and TRBJ1-6, with unresolved D. Per germline, CDR1 SGHAT and CDR2 FQDESV (reference sequence). V was pared by 1 base and J by 5 bases, with 9 bases between. This CDR3 region has 15 residues. The CDR3: CASSLETEHNSPLHF. CDR3 nucleotide sequence: TGTGCCAGCAGCTTAGAGACCGAGCATAATTCACCCCTCCACTTT.